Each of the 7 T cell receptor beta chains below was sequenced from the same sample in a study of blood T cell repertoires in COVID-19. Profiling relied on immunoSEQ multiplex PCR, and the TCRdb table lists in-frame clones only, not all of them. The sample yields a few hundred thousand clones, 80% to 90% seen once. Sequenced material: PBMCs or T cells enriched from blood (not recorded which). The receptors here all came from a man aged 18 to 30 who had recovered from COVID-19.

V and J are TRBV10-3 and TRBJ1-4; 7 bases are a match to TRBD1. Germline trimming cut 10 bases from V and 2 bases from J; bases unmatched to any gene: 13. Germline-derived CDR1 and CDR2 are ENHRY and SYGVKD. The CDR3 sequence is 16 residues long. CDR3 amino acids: CANKRGQGGTNEKLFF. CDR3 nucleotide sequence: TGTGCCAACAAGAGGGGGCAGGGGGGCACTAATGAAAAACTGTTTTTT.

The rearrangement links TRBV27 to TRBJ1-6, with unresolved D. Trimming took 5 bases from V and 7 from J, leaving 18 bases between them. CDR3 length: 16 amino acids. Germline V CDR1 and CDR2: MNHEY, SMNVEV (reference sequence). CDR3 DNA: TGTGCCAGCAGTACCTTGAGGGCAAACCCCAATTCACCCCTCCACTTT. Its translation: CASSTLRANPNSPLHF.

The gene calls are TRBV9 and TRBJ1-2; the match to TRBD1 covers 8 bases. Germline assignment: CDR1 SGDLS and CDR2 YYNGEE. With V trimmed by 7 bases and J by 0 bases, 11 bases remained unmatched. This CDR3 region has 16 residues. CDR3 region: CASGQGAVAANYGYTF. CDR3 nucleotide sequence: TGTGCCAGCGGGCAGGGGGCGGTAGCGGCTAACTATGGCTACACCTTC.

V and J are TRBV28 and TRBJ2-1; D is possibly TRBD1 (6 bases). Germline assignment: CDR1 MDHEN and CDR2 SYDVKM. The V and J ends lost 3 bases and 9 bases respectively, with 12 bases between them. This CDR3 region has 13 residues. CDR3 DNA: TGTGCCAGCAGTTTGTTACAGGGCGGTGAGCAGTTCTTC. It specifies CASSLLQGGEQFF.

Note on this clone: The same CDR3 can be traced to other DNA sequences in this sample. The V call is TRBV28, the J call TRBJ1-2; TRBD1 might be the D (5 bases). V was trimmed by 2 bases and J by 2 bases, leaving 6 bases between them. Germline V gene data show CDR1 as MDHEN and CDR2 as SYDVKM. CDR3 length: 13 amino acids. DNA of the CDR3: TGTGCCAGCAGTTTAACAGGAAACTATGGCTACACCTTC. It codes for CASSLTGNYGYTF.

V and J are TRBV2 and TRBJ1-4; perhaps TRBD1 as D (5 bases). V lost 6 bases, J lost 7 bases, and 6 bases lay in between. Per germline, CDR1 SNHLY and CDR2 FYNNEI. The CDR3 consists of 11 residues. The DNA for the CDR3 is TGTGCCAGCAGGGGGCTTGAAAAACTGTTTTTT. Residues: CASRGLEKLFF.

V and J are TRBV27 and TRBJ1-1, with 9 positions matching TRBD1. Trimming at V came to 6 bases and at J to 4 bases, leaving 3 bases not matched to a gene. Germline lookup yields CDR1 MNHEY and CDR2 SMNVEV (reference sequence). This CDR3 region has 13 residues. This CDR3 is CASRMTGGTEAFF. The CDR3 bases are TGTGCCAGCAGGATGACAGGGGGCACTGAAGCTTTCTTT.